This TCR beta chain was identified in a study of T cells expressing NK-cell markers. Study overall: Within the sequenced cohort of eight donors, seven exhibited HCMV seropositivity and one was seronegative.

The V gene's germline CDR1 is SGHRS and CDR2 YFSETQ. The CDR3 has 17 residues. TCRdb reanalyzed the 5' RACE reads and collapses them to one entry per CDR3 protein, without DNA. The sample table sets out around 260,000 distinct CDR3 sequences. The sequencing input was blood T cells: a sorted CD56 or NKG2C T cell subset, CD4+ or CD8+ T cells, or bulk PBMC T cells (not recorded which). The TCR comes from a woman aged 18-69 years in good health. The V gene is TRBV5-1, the J gene TRBJ2-5; TCRdb's D call of TRBD1 is untestable without DNA. Here the CDR3 reads CASSSGGWGTRAETQYF.